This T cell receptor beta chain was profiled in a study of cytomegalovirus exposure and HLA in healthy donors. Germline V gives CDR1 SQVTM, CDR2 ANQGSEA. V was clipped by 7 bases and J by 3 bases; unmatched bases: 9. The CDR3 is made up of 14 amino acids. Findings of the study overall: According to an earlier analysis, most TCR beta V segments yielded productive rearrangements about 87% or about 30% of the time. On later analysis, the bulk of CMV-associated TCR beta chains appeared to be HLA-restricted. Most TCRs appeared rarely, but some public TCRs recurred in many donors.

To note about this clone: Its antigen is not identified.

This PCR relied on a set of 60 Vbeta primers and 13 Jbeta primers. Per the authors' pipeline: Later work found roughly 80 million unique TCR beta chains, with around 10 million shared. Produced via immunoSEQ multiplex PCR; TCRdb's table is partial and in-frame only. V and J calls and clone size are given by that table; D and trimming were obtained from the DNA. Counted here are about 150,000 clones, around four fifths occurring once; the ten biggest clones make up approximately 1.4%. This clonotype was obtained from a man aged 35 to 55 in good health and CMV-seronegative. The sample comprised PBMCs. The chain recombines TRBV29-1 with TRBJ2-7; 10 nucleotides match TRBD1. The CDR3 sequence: CSAIGQGVFYEQYF. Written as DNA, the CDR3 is TGCAGCGCGATAGGACAGGGGGTTTTCTACGAGCAGTACTTC.